Detailed here is one T cell receptor (beta chain). It has no known antigen specificity. Per-nucleotide qualities are absent, and no much larger clonotype sits a single base away. Each collaborating institution followed its own protocols to collect whole blood in K2EDTA tubes. For TCRbeta analysis, collaborators shipped samples in one of three forms: frozen whole blood, isolated PBMCs, or DNA extracted from either of those sample types. The data were taken from a study of blood T cell repertoires in COVID-19 (dated by TCRdb to 2020 to 2021). For the study in its entirety: Samples from collaborators originated in the United States, Italy and Spain and spanned both the acute and convalescent phases of COVID-19. Samples were obtained from the ongoing ImmuneRACE study (first 160 participants) and from about 1,300 subjects provided by 6 global collaborators. The material from the prospective study consisted of cDNA or gDNA derived from T cells, B-cell-depleted T cells, or PBMCs. A de-identified subject ID, COVID-19 status, age in years and sex were almost always included in the sample metadata. Deeply sampled blood TCRbeta repertoires from subjects exposed to, actively infected with, or recovered from COVID-19 were included in the dataset. Where available, HLA class I and class II types were taken from metadata supplied by the sample provider and were not determined by assay-based typing. The repertoires were made available in a free public database intended to serve as a resource for research on the immune response to SARS-CoV-2. The investigation overall reported the following: Clinical and demographic metadata were provided uncurated, with the amount varying by source and participant.

TCRbeta CDR3 regions were amplified from genomic DNA by means of the immunoSEQ Assay, a bias-controlled multiplex PCR. For the original study's pipeline: The number of nucleated cells in each sample was estimated from the amplification of reference gene primers within the assay. Sequence reads were collapsed and filtered to measure the absolute abundance of every unique TCRbeta CDR3 rearrangement. For each sample, productive Simpson clonality was calculated as the square root of Simpson's diversity index over productive rearrangements. As stored in TCRdb, this immuneACCESS dataset retains in-frame rearrangements with V and J assigned. A fraction of the clones does not appear; measured against another copy, unresolved V genes explain less than half of the discrepancy, and the remainder lacks a known reason. V and J calls and clone size come straight from that table; D and trimming were deduced from the DNA. This sample has 100,000 to 150,000 clones in its table, and around 89% of those were observed once. Less than 20% of the sample rests with the top ten.

Spanning cysteine to phenylalanine, the CDR3 consists of 18 amino acids. Only the CDR3 portion is preserved as DNA: 54 bases, with reading frame beginning at the first base. V lost 6 bases and J lost 3 bases; the stretch between them is 25 bases long. CDR1 SGHVS and CDR2 FQNEAQ were looked up in the germline V gene. The sequence was obtained from a man between 45 and 60 years old with active or convalescent COVID-19. In this chain, TRBV7-8 is recombined with TRBJ2-3, and the D gene may be TRBD1, 6 bases matching. The sequencing sample was made of peripheral blood. The CDR3 protein sequence reads: CASRLTGSGTLNTDTQYF. The base sequence is TGTGCCAGCAGACTAACAGGCTCCGGGACACTAAATACAGATACGCAGTATTTT.